A single T cell receptor beta chain is shown here with its context. Its cognate antigen is unknown. The sample is drawn from a study of cytomegalovirus exposure and HLA in healthy donors. General observations from the study: One later analysis, an examination of the 120 validation repertoires, found that first-cohort TCR clusters tended to co-occur in them.

This table comes from immunoSEQ multiplex PCR, and its TCRdb copy is limited to in-frame clones, with some not included. The sample consists of about 73,000 clones, approximately 95% of them appearing once. The CDR3 is 16 residues long. Trimming took off 5 bases at V and 4 bases at J, with 20 bases between the two ends. Germline CDR1 and CDR2: SGHAT and FQNNGV. The TCR originated in a young man in good health and CMV-seronegative. This chain uses TRBV11-2 with TRBJ1-2; possible D gene TRBD1, 5 bases. The sample taken for sequencing was PBMCs. CDR3 nucleotide sequence: TGTGCCAGCAGCCCGTCCCCAGGGTCCCTACTCTATGGCTACACCTTC. It yields the protein CASSPSPGSLLYGYTF. The variable domain in full, completed from reference TRBV11-2 and TRBJ1-2, reads EAGVAQSPRYKIIEKRQSVAFWCNPISGHATLYWYQQILGQGPKLLIQFQNNGVVDDSQLPKDRFSAERLKGVDSTLKIQPAKLEDSAVYLCASSPSPGSLLYGYTFGSGTRLTVV.